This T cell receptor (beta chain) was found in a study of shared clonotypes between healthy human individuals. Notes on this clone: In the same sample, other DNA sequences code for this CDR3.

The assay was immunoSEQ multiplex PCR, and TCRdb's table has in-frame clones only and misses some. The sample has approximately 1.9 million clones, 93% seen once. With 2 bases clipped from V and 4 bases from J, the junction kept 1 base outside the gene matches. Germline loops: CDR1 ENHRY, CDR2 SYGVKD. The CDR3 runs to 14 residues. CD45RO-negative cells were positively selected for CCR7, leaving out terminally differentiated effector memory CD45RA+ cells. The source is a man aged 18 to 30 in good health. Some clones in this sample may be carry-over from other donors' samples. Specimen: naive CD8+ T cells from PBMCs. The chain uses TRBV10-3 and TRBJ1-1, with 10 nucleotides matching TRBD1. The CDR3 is CAISEGQGGTEAFF. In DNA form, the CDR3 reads TGTGCCATCAGTGAGGGACAGGGGGGCACTGAAGCTTTCTTT.